The present TCR beta chain was sequenced within a study of blood T cell repertoires in COVID-19. CDR3 length equals 15 residues. Trimming took off 0 bases at V and 2 bases at J, with 10 bases between the two ends. Germline values: CDR1 MGHRA, CDR2 YSYEKL. In Seattle, patients joined the study during active infection and were tracked longitudinally. Clones were sequenced by immunoSEQ multiplex PCR, and TCRdb holds only the in-frame ones, with some missing. This sample carries about 290,000 clones, about nine tenths of them seen once, and the ten largest clones take around 10%. This receptor was obtained from a woman aged 25 to 39 with COVID-19, enrolled during active disease. The genes are TRBV4-1 and TRBJ1-2; TRBD1 might be the D (6 bases). The specimen was peripheral blood. The CDR3 loop is CASSQDGGKNYGYTF. In nucleotides, the CDR3 is TGCGCCAGCAGCCAAGATGGGGGCAAAAACTATGGCTACACCTTC.